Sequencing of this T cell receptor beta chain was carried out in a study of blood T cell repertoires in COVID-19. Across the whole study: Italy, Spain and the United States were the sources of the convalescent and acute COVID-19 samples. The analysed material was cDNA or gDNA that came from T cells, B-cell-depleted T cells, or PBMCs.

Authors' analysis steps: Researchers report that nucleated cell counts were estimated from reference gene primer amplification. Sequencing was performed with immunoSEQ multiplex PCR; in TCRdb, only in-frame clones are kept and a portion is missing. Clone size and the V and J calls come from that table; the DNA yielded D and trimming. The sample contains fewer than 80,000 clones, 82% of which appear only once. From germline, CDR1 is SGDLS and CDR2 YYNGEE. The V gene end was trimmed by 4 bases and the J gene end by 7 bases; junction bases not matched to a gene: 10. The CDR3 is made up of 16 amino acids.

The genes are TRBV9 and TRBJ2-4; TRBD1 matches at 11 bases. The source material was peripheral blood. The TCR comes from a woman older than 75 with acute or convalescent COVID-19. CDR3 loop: CASSLSPGTGGNIQYF. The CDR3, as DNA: TGTGCCAGCAGCCTATCGCCCGGGACAGGGGGGAACATTCAGTACTTC.